In this sample, the clone carrying this TCR beta chain turned up a few times. Its antigen is still unknown. The trim removed 3 bases at V and 5 bases at J, leaving 9 bases unmatched. CDR3 length equals 16 residues. MiXCR was run by TCRdb on the RT-PCR reads, yielding one entry per CDR3 protein. The top ten hold about 7.6% of the sample, which has hundreds of thousands of distinct CDR3 sequences, 14% seen once. This record comes from a study of response to subunit inactivated influenza vaccine. Study observations and caveats: Researchers suggested that each seasonal influenza vaccination recruits few new T cells.

The source material was PBMCs from blood, sampled about 14 days before vaccination. This chain connects TRBV12-3 or TRBV12-4 to TRBJ1-4; 7 positions match TRBD1. The receptor was derived from a man aged 45-60 years who received an inactivated influenza vaccine. The chain's CDR3 is CASSFGRGKGNEKLFF. The CDR3 DNA reads TGTGCCAGCAGTTTTGGCAGGGGGAAAGGAAATGAAAAACTGTTTTTT.